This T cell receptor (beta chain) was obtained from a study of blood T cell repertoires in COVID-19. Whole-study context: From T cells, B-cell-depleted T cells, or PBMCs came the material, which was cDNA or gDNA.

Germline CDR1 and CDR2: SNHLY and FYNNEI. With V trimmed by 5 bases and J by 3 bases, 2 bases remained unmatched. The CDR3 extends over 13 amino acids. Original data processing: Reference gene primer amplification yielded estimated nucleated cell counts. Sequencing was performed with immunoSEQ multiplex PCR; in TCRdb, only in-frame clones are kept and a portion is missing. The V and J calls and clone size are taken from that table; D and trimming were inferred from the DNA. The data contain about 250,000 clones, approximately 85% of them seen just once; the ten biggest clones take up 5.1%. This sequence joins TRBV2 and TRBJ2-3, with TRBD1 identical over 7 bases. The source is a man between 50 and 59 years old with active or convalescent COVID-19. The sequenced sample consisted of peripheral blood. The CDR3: CASSPQGTDTQYF. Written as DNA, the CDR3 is TGTGCCAGCAGTCCACAGGGGACAGATACGCAGTATTTT.